These 31 T cell receptor beta chains share one sample of origin, sequenced in a study of blood T cell repertoires in COVID-19. Clones were sequenced by immunoSEQ multiplex PCR, and TCRdb holds only the in-frame ones, with some missing. The sample includes fewer than 80,000 clones, 88% of them seen just once. The source material was peripheral blood. These receptors all stem from a human donor in a cohort sampled during active COVID-19.

The genes are TRBV5-1 and TRBJ1-2; D is uncertain. V lost 0 bases and J 6 bases, leaving 6 bases between the germline ends. Germline loops: CDR1 SGHRS, CDR2 YFSETQ. The CDR3 sequence is 12 residues long. The CDR3, as DNA: TGCGCCAGCAGCTTGGTCTCGGATGGCTACACCTTC. Amino acids: CASSLVSDGYTF.

Written as DNA, the CDR3 is TGTGCCAGCGATGGAGGCACTGAAGCTTTCTTT. Translated, it gives CASDGGTEAFF. The V call is TRBV7-9, the J call TRBJ1-1, with D unresolved. The germline V gene has CDR1 SEHNR and CDR2 FQNEAQ (reference sequence). This CDR3 has 11 amino acids. Trimming stripped 8 bases from V and 4 bases from J, with 8 bases between.

V and J are TRBV6-5 and TRBJ1-5; D is unresolved. The CDR3 sequence is 15 residues long. The germline V and J ends were trimmed by 0 bases and 0 bases, with 6 bases remaining between them. The germline V gene has CDR1 MNHEY and CDR2 SVGAGI. The CDR3 DNA reads as TGTGCCAGCAGTTACTCGTTATATAGCAATCAGCCCCAGCATTTT. Its protein is CASSYSLYSNQPQHF.

This chain uses TRBV12-3 or TRBV12-4 with TRBJ1-5; no clear D gene. CDR3 length: 13 amino acids. V lost 7 bases and J 0 bases, leaving 7 bases between the germline ends. DNA of the CDR3: TGTGCCAGCATGGCGGGTAGCAATCAGCCCCAGCATTTT. Residues: CASMAGSNQPQHF.

The count of this clone is one. The genes are TRBV12-3 or TRBV12-4 and TRBJ2-5; 9 bases agree with TRBD1. The CDR3 contains 12 residues. Trimming took 7 bases from V and 4 from J; bases not matched to a gene: 1. In nucleotides, the CDR3 is TGTGCCAGCAAGGGACAGGGAGAGACCCAGTACTTC. Its translation: CASKGQGETQYF.

The chain has TRBV7-9 and TRBJ2-7, with D possibly being TRBD1 (6 bases). The CDR3 length is 13 residues. V lost 2 bases and J lost 3, with 8 bases in between. CDR1 is SEHNR and CDR2 is FQNEAQ in the germline V gene (reference sequence). CDR3: CASSLRTDYEQYF. The CDR3 DNA follows: TGTGCCAGCAGCTTAAGGACAGACTACGAGCAGTACTTC.

The chain employs TRBV10-3 and TRBJ2-7; D is unresolved. Germline values: CDR1 ENHRY, CDR2 SYGVKD. The CDR3 is made up of 15 amino acids. The V gene lost 3 bases and the J gene lost 2 bases, with 14 bases spanning the gap. CDR3 nucleotides: TGTGCCATCAGTGATCAGGCTTCCTCGGCCTACGAGCAGTACTTC. Its translation: CAISDQASSAYEQYF.

This clone appeared a single time. This chain links TRBV3-1 (or the pseudogene TRBV3-2) with TRBJ1-1; D possibly corresponds to TRBD1 (6 bases). CDR1 LGHDT and CDR2 YNNKEL come from the germline V gene (reference sequence). The V and J ends lost 1 base and 1 base respectively, with 25 bases between them. The CDR3 is 20 amino acids. This CDR3 is CASSQAILGRGPGGNTEAFF. For the CDR3, the DNA is TGTGCCAGCAGCCAAGCAATCCTGGGCAGGGGCCCTGGGGGGAACACTGAAGCTTTCTTT.

The chain is built from TRBV24-1 and TRBJ2-1; 7 bases are shared with TRBD1. The CDR3 length is 14 residues. Germline CDR1 and CDR2: KGHDR and SFDVKD. V dropped 5 bases and J dropped 0; count of bases not matched to a gene: 0. The CDR3 protein is CATSAGGSYNEQFF. Here the CDR3 DNA reads TGTGCCACCAGTGCAGGGGGCTCCTACAATGAGCAGTTCTTC.

The chain carries TRBV28 and TRBJ2-5, with D perhaps TRBD1 (6 bases). Germline CDR1 MDHEN, CDR2 SYDVKM. Trimming cost V 6 bases and J 0 bases, with 11 bases left between them. The CDR3 is 14 residues long. CDR3 sequence reads: CASRPQGYQETQYF. The DNA of the CDR3 is TGTGCCAGCAGGCCACAGGGATACCAAGAGACCCAGTACTTC.

The chain couples TRBV5-1 to TRBJ1-1; the D is unclear. With 5 bases removed from V and 0 bases from J, the gap between germline ends came to 14 bases. CDR1 is SGHRS and CDR2 is YFSETQ in the germline V gene. This CDR3 comprises 15 residues. For the CDR3, the DNA is TGCGCCAGCAGTTCCTCGGGTCGCATGAACACTGAAGCTTTCTTT. This translates into CASSSSGRMNTEAFF.

V and J are TRBV7-9 and TRBJ1-2, with D possibly matching TRBD1 (6 bases). With 1 base removed from V and 7 bases from J, the gap between germline ends came to 13 bases. CDR3 length: 14 residues. From germline, CDR1 is SEHNR and CDR2 FQNEAQ (reference sequence). CDR3 sequence (DNA): TGTGCCAGCAGCTTAGGGGGGCTGCAAGGTGGCTACACCTTC. This encodes CASSLGGLQGGYTF.

This clone was observed a few times. This chain connects TRBV5-1 to TRBJ2-7; TRBD1 matches 8 bases. Per the germline V gene, CDR1 is SGHRS and CDR2 is YFSETQ. After removal of 4 bases from V and 6 bases from J, the junction contained 6 bases not matched to a gene. The CDR3 sequence is 13 residues long. Written as DNA, the CDR3 is TGCGCCAGCAGCAACGGACAGGGTGGCGAGCAGTACTTC. As protein: CASSNGQGGEQYF.

In DNA form, the CDR3 reads TGTGCCAGCAGCCAAGAATTTAGGACTAAGTCTGGAAACACCATATATTTT. This translates into CASSQEFRTKSGNTIYF. V gene TRBV3-1 (or the pseudogene TRBV3-2) combines with J gene TRBJ1-3; D unresolved. In germline, CDR1 is LGHDT, CDR2 YNNKEL (reference sequence). The CDR3 totals 17 residues. V was cut by 0 bases and J by 1 base, with 13 bases left in between.

The chain is built from TRBV4-3 and TRBJ1-3, with a possible D match to TRBD1 (6 bases). The CDR3 spans 18 residues. Germline CDR1 LGHNA, CDR2 YSLEER. V was pared by 4 bases and J by 0 bases, with 19 bases between. CDR3 sequence reads: CASSLDTGGASSGNTIYF. The DNA for the CDR3 is TGCGCCAGCAGCCTAGACACCGGGGGGGCCTCCTCTGGAAACACCATATATTTT.

The chain is built from TRBV4-1 and TRBJ2-2; D may be TRBD1 (5 bases). The germline V and J ends were trimmed by 2 bases and 5 bases, with 21 bases remaining between them. CDR3 length: 18 residues. From germline, CDR1 is MGHRA and CDR2 YSYEKL. The CDR3 spells CASSQSPVKGKSTGELFF. The CDR3 region has the DNA TGCGCCAGCAGCCAATCTCCGGTGAAGGGGAAAAGTACCGGGGAGCTGTTTTTT.

The chain joins TRBV27 to TRBJ1-2, with 11 bases fitting TRBD1. The CDR3 consists of 15 residues. V was pared by 6 bases and J by 8 bases, with 11 bases of the junction left unmatched. The germline V gene encodes CDR1 MNHEY and CDR2 SMNVEV (reference sequence). The CDR3 DNA follows: TGTGCCAGCAGGGAGCCGGGACAGGGGGTGAAAGGCTACACCTTC. This gives the protein CASREPGQGVKGYTF.

The chain is built from TRBV3-1 (or the pseudogene TRBV3-2) and TRBJ2-2; 8 positions match TRBD1. The germline gives CDR1 LGHDT, CDR2 YNNKEL (reference sequence). The CDR3 extends over 17 amino acids. Trimming at V came to 1 base and at J to 9 bases, leaving 13 bases not matched to a gene. CDR3 in amino acids: CASSQAQGASGRRELFF. The CDR3 nucleotides are TGTGCCAGCAGCCAAGCCCAGGGGGCATCGGGGCGTAGGGAGCTGTTTTTT.

The rearrangement joins TRBV2 to TRBJ1-2; 8 bases are a match to TRBD1. This CDR3 spans 15 amino acids. Looked up from germline, CDR1 is SNHLY and CDR2 is FYNNEI. J gave up 6 bases and V 6 bases, and 12 bases lay outside the gene matches. The CDR3 region has the DNA TGTGCCAGCAGCCAACTCGCCCGGACAGGGCATGGCTACACCTTC. Protein: CASSQLARTGHGYTF. The full variable domain, rest sourced from reference TRBV2 and TRBJ1-2, is EPEVTQTPSHQVTQMGQEVILRCVPISNHLYFYWYRQILGQKVEFLVSFYNNEISEKSEIFDDQFSVERPDGSNFTLKIRSTKLEDSAMYFCASSQLARTGHGYTFGSGTRLTVV.

V is TRBV9 and J is TRBJ2-2; TRBD1 aligns across 7 bases. This CDR3 has 15 amino acids. V gave up 1 base and J gave up 2 bases; unmatched junction bases: 2. The germline V gene has CDR1 SGDLS and CDR2 YYNGEE. DNA of the CDR3: TGTGCCAGCAGCGTAAGGGACAGAAACACCGGGGAGCTGTTTTTT. It codes for CASSVRDRNTGELFF.

CDR3 in amino acids: CASSENTGIWGYGYTF. The CDR3 nucleotides read TGTGCCAGCAGTGAAAATACAGGGATCTGGGGTTATGGCTACACCTTC. The rearrangement joins TRBV9 to TRBJ1-2, with TRBD1 as a possible D gene (6 bases). Deletions cut 5 bases from V and 5 bases from J, with 22 bases between. The V gene's germline CDR1 is SGDLS and CDR2 YYNGEE. The CDR3 totals 16 residues. Using reference TRBV9 and TRBJ1-2 for the parts outside the CDR3, the full variable domain is DSGVTQTPKHLITATGQRVTLRCSPRSGDLSVYWYQQSLDQGLQFLIQYYNGEERAKGNILERFSAQQFPDLHSELNLSSLELGDSALYFCASSENTGIWGYGYTFGSGTRLTVV.

The chain links TRBV7-2 to TRBJ2-2, with 8 bases lining up with TRBD1. Germline-derived CDR1 and CDR2 are SGHTA and FQGNSA. The CDR3 contains 18 residues. V trimming: 2 bases; J trimming: 4 bases; junction bases outside the gene matches: 12. The CDR3 DNA is TGTGCCAGCAGCTTATGGAGGGCAGGGGGCAGGAGCACCGGGGAGCTGTTTTTT. Its translation: CASSLWRAGGRSTGELFF.

The gene calls are TRBV6-6 and TRBJ2-7, with 8 bases matching TRBD2. The CDR3 is 14 amino acids. V was pared by 5 bases and J by 3 bases, with 6 bases of the junction left unmatched. CDR1 is MNHNY and CDR2 is SVGAGI in the germline V gene (reference sequence). The CDR3 sequence is CASSTSGGHYEQYF. The CDR3 DNA reads as TGTGCCAGCAGTACCTCGGGAGGGCACTACGAGCAGTACTTC.

The chain couples TRBV18 to TRBJ1-6; TRBD1 is a possible D gene (6 bases). The germline V and J ends were trimmed by 3 bases and 9 bases, with 18 bases remaining between them. The CDR3 length is 16 residues. Germline CDR1 reads KGHSH; CDR2 reads LQKENI. The CDR3 reads CASSPSLQGSRSPLHF. CDR3 bases: TGTGCCAGCTCACCTTCACTACAGGGTAGCCGTTCACCCCTCCACTTT.

The chain carries TRBV7-9 and TRBJ2-5; possible D gene TRBD2, 6 bases. The germline CDR1 and CDR2 sequences are SEHNR and FQNEAQ (reference sequence). Trimming pared 0 bases from V and 5 bases from J, leaving 10 bases between. The CDR3 runs to 14 residues. The CDR3 nucleotides read TGTGCCAGCAGCTTAGCGCGGGGCCAGGAGACCCAGTACTTC. Its protein product is CASSLARGQETQYF.

This sequence joins TRBV5-1 and TRBJ2-1, with 12 bases matching TRBD2. Germline CDR1 and CDR2: SGHRS and YFSETQ. This CDR3 has 15 residues. Germline trimming cut 3 bases from V and 7 bases from J; bases unmatched to any gene: 5. The CDR3 region has the DNA TGCGCCAGCAGCTCGACTAGCGGGGGCATTAATGAGCAGTTCTTC. Translating it yields CASSSTSGGINEQFF.

V gene TRBV19 combines with J gene TRBJ1-1; tentatively, D is TRBD1 (5 bases). CDR1 is LNHDA and CDR2 is SQIVND in the germline V gene (reference sequence). This CDR3 comprises 14 residues. Trimming removed 3 bases at V and 7 bases at J, with 15 bases between. CDR3 sequence: CASSISPGGGEAFF. The CDR3 nucleotides are TGTGCCAGTAGTATTTCCCCCGGGGGAGGTGAAGCTTTCTTT.

The V call is TRBV12-5, the J call TRBJ2-5, with 9 bases identical to TRBD2. The J segment lost 5 bases and the V segment lost 4 bases, leaving 23 bases of the junction unmatched. The CDR3 spans 20 residues. Germline lookup yields CDR1 LGHNT and CDR2 FRNRAP. CDR3 nucleotide sequence: TGTGCTAGTGGTTCGCCCCCGGGGGGAGCGGGGGGCTGGTTGAGGGAGACCCAGTACTTC. Protein: CASGSPPGGAGGWLRETQYF.

Only one count was recorded for this clone. The genes are TRBV27 and TRBJ1-2; 8 nucleotides agree with TRBD1. Per germline, CDR1 MNHEY and CDR2 SMNVEV (reference sequence). This CDR3 contains 16 residues. After removal of 4 bases from V and 4 bases from J, the junction contained 11 bases not matched to a gene. The CDR3, as DNA: TGTGCCAGCAGTTCCAACCCCAGGGGGCTCAGCTATGGCTACACCTTC. This codes for CASSSNPRGLSYGYTF.

The rearrangement links TRBV2 to TRBJ2-7, with 9 bases that match TRBD1. Germline V CDR1 and CDR2: SNHLY, FYNNEI. The ends lost 4 bases at V and 4 bases at J; junction bases unmatched: 5. The CDR3 extends over 14 amino acids. The CDR3 region has the DNA TGTGCCAGCAGTGGCAGGGACAGGGTTTACGAGCAGTACTTC. Its translation: CASSGRDRVYEQYF.

The CDR3 DNA sequence: TGTGCCAGCAGTTACATCACGGGTACTGAAGCTTTCTTT. Translating it yields CASSYITGTEAFF. V is TRBV6-5 and J is TRBJ1-1, with D unresolved. CDR1 is MNHEY and CDR2 is SVGAGI in the germline V gene. Trimming took 2 bases from V and 5 from J, leaving 9 bases between them. The CDR3 consists of 13 residues.